This T cell receptor beta chain appears in the sequencing data of a study of shared T cell receptors in the human thymus. The data were produced by immunoSEQ multiplex PCR, yet TCRdb's version contains in-frame clones alone and is incomplete. The repertoire holds about 660,000 clones, with roughly 90% as singletons. Germline V gene lookup returns CDR1 MDHEN and CDR2 SYDVKM. Deletions cut 6 bases from V and 6 bases from J, with 9 bases between. The CDR3 consists of 11 residues. This clone has more than one count but fewer than ten. A further study also used this sample, focusing on human thymus T cells. Per that study: What related research reported was that thymic repertoires overlapped highly among unrelated individuals.

The receptor comes from a boy under three years old with a congenital heart defect. The sample consisted of thymocytes. This sequence joins TRBV28 and TRBJ2-7; D is ambiguous. For the CDR3, the DNA is TGTGCCAGCAGCTTGGGCTGCGAGCAGTACTTC. Translating gives CASSLGCEQYF.